This TCR beta chain stems from a study of blood T cell repertoires in COVID-19. Study context: Acute and convalescent COVID-19 samples came from the United States, Italy and Spain.

Authors' methods: From reference gene primer amplification, estimates of nucleated cell counts were derived. TCRdb keeps only in-frame clones here, not all; method: immunoSEQ multiplex PCR. D and trimming were read from the DNA, whereas the V and J calls and clone size are those reported in that table. The data show under 200,000 clones, 88% seen once. Unmatched junction bases numbered 4, after V lost 1 base and J lost 2 bases. The CDR3 totals 15 residues. CDR1 MGHDK and CDR2 SYGVNS come from the germline V gene. The chain recombines TRBV25-1 with TRBJ2-5; TRBD2 agrees at 7 bases. Sequenced material: peripheral blood. This clonotype originated in a man aged 35 to 55 with active or convalescent COVID-19. CDR3 nucleotide sequence: TGTGCCAGCAGTGAATCGCGGGGGAAGCAAGAGACCCAGTACTTC. Encoded protein: CASSESRGKQETQYF.